This TCR beta chain was identified during a study of T cells in Graves' hyperthyroidism and ophthalmopathy. At least ten counts were recorded for this clonotype. Germline CDR1 reads SGHTA; CDR2 reads FQGTGA. The CDR3 has 16 residues. V dropped 4 bases and J dropped 8 bases, with 20 bases sitting between them. There were TCR beta CDR3 regions amplified from RNA transcripts. The HTBI primer set was used in a first-round RT-PCR of the TCR CDR3. One entry per CDR3 protein results from TCRdb running MiXCR on the multiplex PCR reads. The table lists fewer than 300,000 distinct CDR3 sequences, 20% to 30% of them singletons, with 20% to 30% in the top ten.

The receptor was isolated from a man in his forties or fifties with Graves' hyperthyroidism that later progressed to Graves' ophthalmopathy. The sequencing input was blood. This chain uses TRBV7-3 with TRBJ2-2, with D possibly TRBD1 on 6 matching bases. For the CDR3, the DNA is TGTGCCAGCAGCTCCATCCCGAGACAGGAGACAGGGGAGCTGTTTTTT. Protein: CASSSIPRQETGELFF. Drawing the rest from reference TRBV7-3 and TRBJ2-2, the complete variable domain is GAGVSQTPSNKVTEKGKYVELRCDPISGHTALYWYRQSLGQGPEFLIYFQGTGAADDSGLPNDRFFAVRPEGSVSTLKIQRTERGDSAVYLCASSSIPRQETGELFFGEGSRLTVL.